A selection of T cell receptor beta chains follows, all from one sample in a study of cytomegalovirus exposure and HLA in healthy donors. Repertoires were generated with immunoSEQ multiplex PCR, while TCRdb's copy carries only in-frame clones and drops some. The sample carries around 140,000 clones, 65% to 90% recorded once. Sample: PBMCs. Receptors were obtained from a woman younger than 45 in good health and CMV-seronegative. Both conserved end residues are part of each CDR3. A D gene is named only where the DNA matches it firmly. Part of the rows lack a size; the others show once, few, many or a class for expanded clones.

>TRBD2|.|TRBV27|TRBJ2-3
CASSPQRELGTDTQYF
TGTGCCAGCAGTCCGCAGCGGGAGCTAGGCACAGATACGCAGTATTTT
>TRBD2|.|TRBV19|TRBJ2-3
CASATSGGSDTQYF
TGTGCCAGTGCAACTAGCGGGGGATCAGATACGCAGTATTTT
>.|.|TRBV4-3|TRBJ2-3
CASSQKGRGRDTQYF
TGCGCCAGCAGCCAAAAGGGAAGGGGAAGAGATACGCAGTATTTT
>.|.|TRBV6-1|TRBJ2-1
CASSALGKEQFF
TGTGCCAGCAGCGCCCTAGGCAAGGAGCAGTTCTTC
>.|once|TRBV10-1|TRBJ2-2
CASSPTRSHTGELFF
TGCGCCAGCAGCCCCACTAGATCACACACCGGGGAGCTGTTTTTT
>.|.|TRBV30|TRBJ1-6
CAWSGRGGFANSPLHF
TGTGCCTGGAGTGGACGGGGGGGCTTCGCCAATTCACCCCTCCACTTT
>TRBD2|.|TRBV5-1|TRBJ2-7
CASSFGLAGGRYEQYF
TGCGCCAGCAGCTTTGGGCTAGCGGGAGGTCGCTACGAGCAGTACTTC
>TRBD2|few|TRBV10-2|TRBJ2-1
CASSERTSGRDEQFF
TGCGCCAGCAGTGAGCGGACTAGCGGGAGAGATGAGCAGTTCTTC
>TRBD1|.|TRBV30|TRBJ1-5
CAWGQGGQNQPQHF
TGTGCCTGGGGACAAGGGGGCCAAAATCAGCCCCAGCATTTT
>.|.|TRBV5-6|TRBJ1-1
CASSFEQGSNTEAFF
TGTGCCAGCAGCTTCGAACAGGGCTCGAACACTGAAGCTTTCTTT
>.|.|TRBV7-9|TRBJ2-3
CASSLGGGDVTDTQYF
TGTGCCAGCAGCTTAGGAGGGGGAGATGTCACGGATACGCAGTATTTT
>TRBD1|.|TRBV11-2|TRBJ1-4
CASSNHRGLMRTNEKLFF
TGTGCCAGCAGCAACCACAGGGGCCTTATGCGGACTAATGAAAAACTGTTTTTT
>TRBD1|.|TRBV5-1|TRBJ1-2
CASSLAIRDRVGYTF
TGCGCCAGCAGCTTGGCAATCCGGGACAGGGTTGGCTACACCTTC
>TRBD2|.|TRBV13|TRBJ2-1
CASSEGTSGINEQFF
TGTGCCAGCTCAGAGGGCACTAGCGGGATAAATGAGCAGTTCTTC
>TRBD1|.|TRBV7-6|TRBJ2-2
CASSLADPGQGTGELFF
TGTGCCAGCAGCTTAGCGGATCCCGGACAGGGCACCGGGGAGCTGTTTTTT
>TRBD2|.|TRBV7-2|TRBJ2-1
CASSPTLAGGHNEQFF
TGTGCCAGCAGCCCTACTCTAGCGGGGGGGCACAATGAGCAGTTCTTC
>TRBD2|.|TRBV30|TRBJ2-1
CAWRITSGRLNEQFF
TGTGCCTGGAGGATAACTAGCGGGAGGTTAAATGAGCAGTTCTTC
>.|few|TRBV6-4|TRBJ1-1
CASSVEGTTEAFF
TGTGCCAGCAGTGTGGAGGGAACCACTGAAGCTTTCTTT
>TRBD2|.|TRBV9|TRBJ2-5
CASSPRTSGTVPQYF
TGTGCCAGCAGCCCAAGGACTAGCGGGACGGTGCCCCAGTACTTC
>TRBD2|.|TRBV11-3|TRBJ2-1
CASSLAGGRNEQFF
TGTGCCAGCAGCTTAGCGGGGGGGCGGAATGAGCAGTTCTTC
>.|.|TRBV7-2|TRBJ1-1
CASSLVGQSPEAFF
TGTGCCAGCAGCTTAGTTGGGCAATCGCCTGAAGCTTTCTTT
>.|.|TRBV30|TRBJ1-5
CAWSHGVGQPQHF
TGTGCCTGGAGTCACGGAGTCGGCCAGCCCCAGCATTTT
>.|.|TRBV6-5|TRBJ1-2
CASSYPDSNGYTF
TGTGCCAGCAGTTACCCGGACAGCAACGGCTACACCTTC
>.|few|TRBV2|TRBJ1-5
CASSTGSQPQHF
TGTGCCAGCAGTACAGGATCACAGCCCCAGCATTTT
>TRBD1|.|TRBV2|TRBJ2-2
CASSSGTANTGELFF
TGTGCCAGCAGCTCCGGGACAGCGAACACCGGGGAGCTGTTTTTT
>.|.|TRBV7-7|TRBJ2-5
CASSFRQDGETQYF
TGTGCCAGCAGCTTCCGACAAGACGGAGAGACCCAGTACTTC
>.|.|TRBV30|TRBJ1-2
CAWVHSQGTAYLPRGYGYTF
TGTGCCTGGGTGCACAGCCAGGGGACCGCCTACCTCCCCCGGGGCTATGGCTACACCTTC
>.|few|TRBV6-5|TRBJ1-1
CASTGQLSTEAFF
TGTGCCAGCACCGGACAGCTTTCCACTGAAGCTTTCTTT
>.|.|TRBV5-1|TRBJ2-1
CASSPDTAYNEQFF
TGCGCCAGCAGCCCCGACACAGCCTACAATGAGCAGTTCTTC